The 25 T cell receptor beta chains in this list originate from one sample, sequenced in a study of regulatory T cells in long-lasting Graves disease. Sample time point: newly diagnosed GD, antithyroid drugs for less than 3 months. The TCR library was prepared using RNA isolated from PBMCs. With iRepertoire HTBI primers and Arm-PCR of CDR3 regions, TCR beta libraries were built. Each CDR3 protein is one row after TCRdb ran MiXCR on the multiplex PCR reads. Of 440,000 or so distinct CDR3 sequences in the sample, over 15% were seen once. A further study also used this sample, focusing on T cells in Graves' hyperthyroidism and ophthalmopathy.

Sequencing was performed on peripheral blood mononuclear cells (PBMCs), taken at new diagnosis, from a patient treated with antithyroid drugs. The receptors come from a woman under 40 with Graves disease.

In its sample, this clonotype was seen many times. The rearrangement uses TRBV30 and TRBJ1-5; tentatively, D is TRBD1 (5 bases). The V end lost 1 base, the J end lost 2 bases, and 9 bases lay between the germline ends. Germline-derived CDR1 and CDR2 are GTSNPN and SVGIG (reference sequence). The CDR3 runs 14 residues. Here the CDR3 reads CAWSAGIGNQPQHF. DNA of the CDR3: TGTGCCTGGAGTGCAGGGATTGGCAATCAGCCCCAGCATTTT.

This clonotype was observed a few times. The CDR3 nucleotides are TGTGCCAGCAGTGACCCCCGACCAACGGGGAACACCGGGGAGCTGTTTTTT. Amino acid sequence: CASSDPRPTGNTGELFF. V and J are TRBV6-1 and TRBJ2-2; no clear D. The V end was cut by 3 bases, the J end by 1 base, with 15 bases between. This CDR3 contains 17 residues. Germline CDR1 and CDR2: MNHNS and SASEGT.

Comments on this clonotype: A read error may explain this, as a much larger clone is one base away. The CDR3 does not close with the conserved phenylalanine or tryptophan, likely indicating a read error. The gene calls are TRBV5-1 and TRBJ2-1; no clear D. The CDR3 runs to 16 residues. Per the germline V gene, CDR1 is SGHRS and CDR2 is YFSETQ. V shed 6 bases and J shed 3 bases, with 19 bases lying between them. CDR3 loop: CASKARGQVGYNEQFL. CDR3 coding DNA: TGCGCCAGCAAGGCTCGTGGGCAAGTTGGCTACAATGAGCAGTTCCTC.

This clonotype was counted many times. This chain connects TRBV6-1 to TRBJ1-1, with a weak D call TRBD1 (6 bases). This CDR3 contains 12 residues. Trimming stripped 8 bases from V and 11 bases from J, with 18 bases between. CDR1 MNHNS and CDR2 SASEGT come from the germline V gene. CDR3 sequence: CASQRLGGLAFF. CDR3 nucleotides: TGTGCCAGCCAGCGACTAGGGGGTTTGGCTTTCTTT.

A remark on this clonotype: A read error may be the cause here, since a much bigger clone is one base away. The chain's CDR3 is CSARPDRSHEQYF. CDR3 nucleotide sequence: TGCAGCGCCCGACCCGACAGGTCCCACGAGCAGTACTTC. The V and J genes are TRBV29-1 and TRBJ2-7, with D perhaps matching TRBD1 (6 bases). CDR3 length equals 13 residues. V was clipped by 7 bases and J by 5 bases, with 18 bases between them. Germline V CDR1 and CDR2: SQVTM, ANQGSEA.

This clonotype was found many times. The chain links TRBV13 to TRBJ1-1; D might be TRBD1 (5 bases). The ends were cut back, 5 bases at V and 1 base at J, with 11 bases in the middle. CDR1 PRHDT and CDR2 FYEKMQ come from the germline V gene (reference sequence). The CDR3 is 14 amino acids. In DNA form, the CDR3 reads TGTGCCAGCAGCCCCAGGGTGTGGAACACTGAAGCTTTCTTT. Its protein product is CASSPRVWNTEAFF.

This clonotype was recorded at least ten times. For the CDR3, the DNA is TGTGCCAGCAGTGAAGTTACAGGGACCCACGAGCAGTACTTC. Amino acid sequence: CASSEVTGTHEQYF. The chain couples TRBV6-1 to TRBJ2-7; the D gene is possibly TRBD1 (6 bases). Trimming took off 1 base at V and 5 bases at J, with 12 bases between the two ends. The CDR3 covers 14 residues. Germline-derived CDR1 and CDR2 are MNHNS and SASEGT.

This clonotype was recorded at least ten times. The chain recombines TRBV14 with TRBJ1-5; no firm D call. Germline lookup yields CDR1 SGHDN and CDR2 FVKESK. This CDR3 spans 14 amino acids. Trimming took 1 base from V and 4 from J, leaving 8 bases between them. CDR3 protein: CASSQGRGNQPQHF. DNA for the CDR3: TGTGCCAGCAGCCAAGGGCGAGGAAATCAGCCCCAGCATTTT. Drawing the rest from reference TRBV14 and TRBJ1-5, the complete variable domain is EAGVTQFPSHSVIEKGQTVTLRCDPISGHDNLYWYRRVMGKEIKFLLHFVKESKQDESGMPNNRFLAERTGGTYSTLKVQPAELEDSGVYFCASSQGRGNQPQHFGDGTRLSIL.

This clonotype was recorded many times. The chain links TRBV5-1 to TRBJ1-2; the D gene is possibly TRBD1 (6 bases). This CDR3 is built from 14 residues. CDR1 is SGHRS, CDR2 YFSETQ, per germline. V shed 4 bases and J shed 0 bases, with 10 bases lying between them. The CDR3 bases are TGCGCCAGCAGCGGGGGGGCAGCTAACTATGGCTACACCTTC. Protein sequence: CASSGGAANYGYTF.

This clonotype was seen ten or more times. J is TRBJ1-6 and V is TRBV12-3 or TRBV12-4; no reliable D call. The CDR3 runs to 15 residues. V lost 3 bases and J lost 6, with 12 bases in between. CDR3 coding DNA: TGTGCCAGCAGTTTTTACTCGATTACTAATTCACCCCTCCACTTT. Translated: CASSFYSITNSPLHF.

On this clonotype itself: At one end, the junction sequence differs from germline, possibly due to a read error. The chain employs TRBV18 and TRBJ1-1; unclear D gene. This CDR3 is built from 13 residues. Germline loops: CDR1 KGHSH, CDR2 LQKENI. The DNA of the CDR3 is TGTACCAGCTCATCTGGGCTGGGAACTGAAGCTTTCTTT. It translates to CTSSSGLGTEAFF.

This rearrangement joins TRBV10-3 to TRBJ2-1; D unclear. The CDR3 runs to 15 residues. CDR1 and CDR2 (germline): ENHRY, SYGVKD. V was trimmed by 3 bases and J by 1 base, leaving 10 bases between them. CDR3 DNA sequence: TGTGCCATCAGTGACTCACCAGCTTCCTACAATGAGCAGTTCTTC. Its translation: CAISDSPASYNEQFF.

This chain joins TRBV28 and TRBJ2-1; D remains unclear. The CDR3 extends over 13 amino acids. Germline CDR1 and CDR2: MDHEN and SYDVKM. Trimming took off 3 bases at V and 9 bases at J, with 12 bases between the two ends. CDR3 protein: CASSLPSFGEQFF. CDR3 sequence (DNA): TGTGCCAGCAGTTTGCCTAGTTTCGGTGAGCAGTTCTTC.

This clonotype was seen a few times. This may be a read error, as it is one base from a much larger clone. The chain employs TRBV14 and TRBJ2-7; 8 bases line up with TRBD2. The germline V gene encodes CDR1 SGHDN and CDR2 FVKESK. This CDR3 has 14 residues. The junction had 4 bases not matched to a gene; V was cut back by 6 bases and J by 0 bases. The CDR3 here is CASRKSGSSYEQYF. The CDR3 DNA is TGTGCCAGCAGGAAAAGCGGGAGCTCCTACGAGCAGTACTTC.

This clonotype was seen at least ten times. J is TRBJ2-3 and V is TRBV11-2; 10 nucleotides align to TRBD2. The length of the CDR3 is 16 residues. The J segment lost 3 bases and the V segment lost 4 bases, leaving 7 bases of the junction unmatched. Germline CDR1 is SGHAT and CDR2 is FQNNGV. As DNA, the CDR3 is TGTGCCAGCAGCTACCTAGCGGGAGCTGGAACAGATACGCAGTATTTT. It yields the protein CASSYLAGAGTDTQYF. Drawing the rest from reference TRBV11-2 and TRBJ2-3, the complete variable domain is EAGVAQSPRYKIIEKRQSVAFWCNPISGHATLYWYQQILGQGPKLLIQFQNNGVVDDSQLPKDRFSAERLKGVDSTLKIQPAKLEDSAVYLCASSYLAGAGTDTQYFGPGTRLTVL.

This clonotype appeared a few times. In DNA form, the CDR3 reads TGCGCCAGCAGCTTCCCCCAGGGTACGGGGACCCAGTACTTC. Translating gives CASSFPQGTGTQYF. The chain has TRBV5-1 and TRBJ2-5; tentatively, D is TRBD1 (5 bases). V lost 2 bases, J lost 7 bases, and 15 bases lay in between. The CDR3 contains 14 residues. Germline V lookup: CDR1 SGHRS, CDR2 YFSETQ.

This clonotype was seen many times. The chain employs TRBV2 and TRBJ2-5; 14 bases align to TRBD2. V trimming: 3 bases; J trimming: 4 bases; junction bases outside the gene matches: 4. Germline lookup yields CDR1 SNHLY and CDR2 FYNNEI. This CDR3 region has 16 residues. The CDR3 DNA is TGTGCCAGCAGTGATTGGGGACTAGCGGGAGCAGAGACCCAGTACTTC. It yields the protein CASSDWGLAGAETQYF.

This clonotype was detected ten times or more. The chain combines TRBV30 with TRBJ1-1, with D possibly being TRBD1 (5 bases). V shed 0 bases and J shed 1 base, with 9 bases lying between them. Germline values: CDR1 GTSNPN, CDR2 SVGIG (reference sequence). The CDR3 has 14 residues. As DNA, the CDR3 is TGTGCCTGGAGTGTGGGGACTCAGAACACTGAAGCTTTCTTT. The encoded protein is CAWSVGTQNTEAFF.

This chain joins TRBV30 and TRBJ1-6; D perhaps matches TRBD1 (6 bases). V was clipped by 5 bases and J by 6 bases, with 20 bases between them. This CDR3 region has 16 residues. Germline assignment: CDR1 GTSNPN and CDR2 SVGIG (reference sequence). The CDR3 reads CAWGGVTGVSNSPLHF. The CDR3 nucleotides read TGTGCCTGGGGAGGGGTGACAGGCGTCTCTAATTCACCCCTCCACTTT.

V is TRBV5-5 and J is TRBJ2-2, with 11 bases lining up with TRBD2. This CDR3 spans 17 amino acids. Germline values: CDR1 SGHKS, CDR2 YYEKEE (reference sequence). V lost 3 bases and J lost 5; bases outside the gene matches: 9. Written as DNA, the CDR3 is TGTGCCAGCAGCTCCTTAGCGGGAGGGCCGCGAACCGGGGAGCTGTTTTTT. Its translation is CASSSLAGGPRTGELFF.

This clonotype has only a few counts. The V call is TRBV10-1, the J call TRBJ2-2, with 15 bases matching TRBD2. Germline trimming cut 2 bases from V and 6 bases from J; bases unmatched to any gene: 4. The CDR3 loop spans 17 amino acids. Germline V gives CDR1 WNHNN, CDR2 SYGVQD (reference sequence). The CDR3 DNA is TGCGCCAGCAGTGAGCCGGGACTAGCGGGAGGAGCCGGGGAGCTGTTTTTT. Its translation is CASSEPGLAGGAGELFF.

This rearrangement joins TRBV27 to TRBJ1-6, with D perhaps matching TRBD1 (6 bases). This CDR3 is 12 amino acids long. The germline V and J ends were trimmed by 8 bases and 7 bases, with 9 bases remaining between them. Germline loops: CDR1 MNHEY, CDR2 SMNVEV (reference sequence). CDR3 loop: CASQTGNSPLHF. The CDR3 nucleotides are TGTGCCAGCCAGACAGGCAATTCACCCCTCCACTTT.

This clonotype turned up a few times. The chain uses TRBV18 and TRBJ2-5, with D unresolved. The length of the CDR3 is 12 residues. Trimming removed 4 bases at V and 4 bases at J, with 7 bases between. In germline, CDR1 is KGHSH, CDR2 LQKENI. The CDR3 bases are TGTGCCAGCTCACTCTACTCAGAGACCCAGTACTTC. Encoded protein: CASSLYSETQYF. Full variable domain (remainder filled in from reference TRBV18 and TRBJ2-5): NAGVMQNPRHLVRRRGQEARLRCSPMKGHSHVYWYRQLPEEGLKFMVYLQKENIIDESGMPKERFSAEFPKEGPSILRIQQVVRGDSAAYFCASSLYSETQYFGPGTRLLVL.

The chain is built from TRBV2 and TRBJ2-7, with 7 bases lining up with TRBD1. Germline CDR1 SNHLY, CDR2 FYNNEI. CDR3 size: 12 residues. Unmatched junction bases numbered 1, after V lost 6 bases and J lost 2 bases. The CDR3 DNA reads TGTGCCAGCAGGGGGACAGCCTACGAGCAGTACTTC. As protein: CASRGTAYEQYF.

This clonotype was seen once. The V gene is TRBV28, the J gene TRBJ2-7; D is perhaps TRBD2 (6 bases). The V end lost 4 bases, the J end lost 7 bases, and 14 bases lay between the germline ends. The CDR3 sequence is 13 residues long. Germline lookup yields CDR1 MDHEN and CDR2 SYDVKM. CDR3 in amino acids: CASSSWGVGEQYF. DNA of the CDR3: TGTGCCAGCAGTTCCTGGGGGGTGGGGGAGCAGTACTTC. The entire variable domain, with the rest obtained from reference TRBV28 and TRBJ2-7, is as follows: DVKVTQSSRYLVKRTGEKVFLECVQDMDHENMFWYRQDPGLGLRLIYFSYDVKMKEKGDIPEGYSVSREKKERFSLILESASTNQTSMYLCASSSWGVGEQYFGPGTRLTVT.